These T cell receptor beta chains were read from a single sample in a study of T cell responses to AZD1222 COVID-19 vaccine. Assay used: immunoSEQ multiplex PCR; TCRdb lists only in-frame clones, some missing. In the table there are approximately 160,000 clones, approximately 94% of which are singletons. Here the sequenced sample was peripheral blood, taken 28 days after the second AZD1222 dose. Receptors originate from an adult who received the AZD1222 COVID-19 vaccine. The CDR3 runs from the conserved cysteine through the conserved F or W. A D gene is named only where the DNA matches it firmly. Where a row states a size, it is once, few, many or the class of an expanded clone; other rows omit it.

d_gene: TRBD1
abundance: few
v_gene: TRBV11-2
j_gene: TRBJ2-7
CDR3nt: TGTGCCAGCAGCTTGGATGGGACAGGCTTCAACGAGCAGTACTTC
CDR3aa: CASSLDGTGFNEQYF

d_gene: TRBD1
abundance: -
v_gene: TRBV5-1
j_gene: TRBJ1-2
CDR3nt: TGCGCCAGCAGCGTGACCGGGACAGGGGGCCTCGATGGCTACACCTTC
CDR3aa: CASSVTGTGGLDGYTF

d_gene: -
abundance: -
v_gene: TRBV28
j_gene: TRBJ1-2
CDR3nt: TGTGCCAGCAGTCTCTCGGTAGGGGCTAACTATGGCTACACCTTC
CDR3aa: CASSLSVGANYGYTF

d_gene: TRBD2
abundance: -
v_gene: TRBV4-2
j_gene: TRBJ2-2
CDR3nt: TGTGCCAGCACCCAAGTTGCGGGAGGGCCAAGGGGCGGGGAGCTGTTTTTT
CDR3aa: CASTQVAGGPRGGELFF

d_gene: TRBD1
abundance: -
v_gene: TRBV27
j_gene: TRBJ1-1
CDR3nt: TGTGCCAGCAGTTCCCTGGGACAGGGCGCTGAAGCTTTCTTT
CDR3aa: CASSSLGQGAEAFF

d_gene: -
abundance: -
v_gene: TRBV18
j_gene: TRBJ1-5
CDR3nt: TGTGCCAGCTCGGCACAGGGAGGAAGCAATCAGCCCCAGCATTTT
CDR3aa: CASSAQGGSNQPQHF

d_gene: -
abundance: -
v_gene: TRBV20-1
j_gene: TRBJ2-3
CDR3nt: TGCAGTGCTAGTCGCGGACAGAGTACAGATACGCAGTATTTT
CDR3aa: CSASRGQSTDTQYF

d_gene: -
abundance: -
v_gene: TRBV29-1
j_gene: TRBJ1-5
CDR3nt: TGCAGCGTTGATCTGGGAGAGGGCAATCAGCCCCAGCATTTT
CDR3aa: CSVDLGEGNQPQHF

d_gene: -
abundance: -
v_gene: TRBV6-5
j_gene: TRBJ2-7
CDR3nt: TGTGCCAGCAGTTACTCTCCGCAGGGTATCTACTACGAGCAGTACTTC
CDR3aa: CASSYSPQGIYYEQYF

d_gene: -
abundance: -
v_gene: TRBV7-2
j_gene: TRBJ2-5
CDR3nt: TGTGCCAGCAGCTTCCGGGACCCCGAGATGGAGACCCAGTACTTC
CDR3aa: CASSFRDPEMETQYF

d_gene: TRBD2
abundance: -
v_gene: TRBV7-2
j_gene: TRBJ2-3
CDR3nt: TGTGCCAGCAGCGCCGGGAGGGGGGATACGCAGTATTTT
CDR3aa: CASSAGRGDTQYF

d_gene: -
abundance: -
v_gene: TRBV6-5
j_gene: TRBJ2-7
CDR3nt: TGTGCCAGCAGTTACTCTGGGCGCTCCTACGAGCAGTACTTC
CDR3aa: CASSYSGRSYEQYF

d_gene: -
abundance: -
v_gene: TRBV5-1
j_gene: TRBJ2-2
CDR3nt: TGCGCCAGCAGCATTATTTTTGGAGGGACCGGGGAGCTGTTTTTT
CDR3aa: CASSIIFGGTGELFF

d_gene: TRBD1
abundance: -
v_gene: TRBV7-2
j_gene: TRBJ2-7
CDR3nt: TGTGCCAGCAGCAAGACTCCGGGACAGGCAACCTACGAGCAGTACTTC
CDR3aa: CASSKTPGQATYEQYF

d_gene: -
abundance: -
v_gene: TRBV6-2/TRBV6-3
j_gene: TRBJ1-2
CDR3nt: TGTGCCAGCAGTGACGGGACCCAGGGCTACACCTTC
CDR3aa: CASSDGTQGYTF

d_gene: TRBD1
abundance: -
v_gene: TRBV7-2
j_gene: TRBJ1-2
CDR3nt: TGTGCCAGCAGCTTAGCCGGAGGACAGGGGGATGGCTACACCTTC
CDR3aa: CASSLAGGQGDGYTF

d_gene: -
abundance: -
v_gene: TRBV4-3
j_gene: TRBJ1-5
CDR3nt: TGCGCCAGCAGAGAATCAGCGGAACTTAGCAATCAGCCCCAGCATTTT
CDR3aa: CASRESAELSNQPQHF

d_gene: TRBD1
abundance: -
v_gene: TRBV7-2
j_gene: TRBJ1-1
CDR3nt: TGTGCCAGCAGCCCCACAGGGGGCGCGGACACTGAAGCTTTCTTT
CDR3aa: CASSPTGGADTEAFF

d_gene: TRBD1
abundance: -
v_gene: TRBV9
j_gene: TRBJ2-5
CDR3nt: TGTGCCAGCAGCGTACGGACAGGGTTGTTGGAGACCCAGTACTTC
CDR3aa: CASSVRTGLLETQYF

d_gene: -
abundance: -
v_gene: TRBV7-9
j_gene: TRBJ2-2
CDR3nt: TGTGCCAGCAGCTTAGCGATCAGGACCGGGGAGCTGTTTTTT
CDR3aa: CASSLAIRTGELFF

d_gene: -
abundance: -
v_gene: TRBV18
j_gene: TRBJ2-5
CDR3nt: TGTGCCAGCTCACCAGGTGGGGGAGAGACCCAGTACTTC
CDR3aa: CASSPGGGETQYF

d_gene: TRBD1
abundance: -
v_gene: TRBV18
j_gene: TRBJ1-2
CDR3nt: TGTGCCAGCTCACTAGGGACAGGGGGCTATGGCTACACCTTC
CDR3aa: CASSLGTGGYGYTF

d_gene: TRBD1
abundance: -
v_gene: TRBV6-5
j_gene: TRBJ1-1
CDR3nt: TGTGCCAGCAGTACGACAGGGGTGAACACTGAAGCTTTCTTT
CDR3aa: CASSTTGVNTEAFF

d_gene: -
abundance: -
v_gene: TRBV28
j_gene: TRBJ1-1
CDR3nt: TGTGCCAGCAGTTTTGGGGAGGACACAGCTTTCTTT
CDR3aa: CASSFGEDTAFF

d_gene: -
abundance: -
v_gene: TRBV29-1
j_gene: TRBJ1-2
CDR3nt: TGCAGCGTTGAAGATGTGGGAGGTAGCTACACCTTC
CDR3aa: CSVEDVGGSYTF

d_gene: -
abundance: -
v_gene: TRBV9
j_gene: TRBJ1-3
CDR3nt: TGTGCCAGCAGCCCGATCTCTGGAAACACCATATATTTT
CDR3aa: CASSPISGNTIYF

d_gene: -
abundance: once
v_gene: TRBV30
j_gene: TRBJ1-5
CDR3nt: TGTGCCTGGAGTGAGGGGAATCAGCCCCAGCATTTT
CDR3aa: CAWSEGNQPQHF